The entry below describes one T cell receptor (beta chain). What it binds is not known. V was trimmed by 4 bases and J by 4 bases, leaving 7 bases between them. Germline CDR1 MGHDK, CDR2 SYGVNS. The CDR3 is 12 residues long. The authors extracted RNA and reverse transcribed it into cDNA as the sequencing template. Clones were read by immunoSEQ multiplex PCR, and TCRdb kept only the in-frame ones, dropping some. Here the sample spans 150,000 to 200,000 clones, approximately 57% being singletons. The data stem from a study of CD8+ T cells in alopecia areata. Findings and caveats of the study: Sequenced scalp T cells also include alphabeta T cells resident in normal skin. Tofacitinib yielded significantly lower scalp clonality and fewer expanded CD8+ clones among the top 100.

This sample's treatment: oral pan-JAK inhibitor, 5-10 mg twice daily. Researchers gathered lesional scalp punch biopsies and peripheral blood from patients with alopecia areata. Source: CD4+ T cells sorted from blood, taken at week 24, from a patient treated with tofacitinib. The TCR comes from a human donor with alopecia areata. This chain links TRBV25-1 with TRBJ1-2; D unresolved. The CDR3 loop reads CASSGSVYGYTF. In nucleotides, the CDR3 is TGTGCCAGCAGTGGATCGGTCTATGGCTACACCTTC.